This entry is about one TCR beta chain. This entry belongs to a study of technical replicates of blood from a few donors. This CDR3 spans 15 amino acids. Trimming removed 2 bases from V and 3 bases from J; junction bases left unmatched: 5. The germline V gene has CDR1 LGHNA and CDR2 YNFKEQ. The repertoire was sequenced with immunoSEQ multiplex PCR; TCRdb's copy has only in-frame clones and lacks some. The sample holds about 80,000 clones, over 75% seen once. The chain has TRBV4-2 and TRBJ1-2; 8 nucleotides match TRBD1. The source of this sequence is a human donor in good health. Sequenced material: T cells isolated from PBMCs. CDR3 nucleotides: TGTGCCAGCAGCCAACCGGGACAGGAACACTATGGCTACACCTTC. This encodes CASSQPGQEHYGYTF.